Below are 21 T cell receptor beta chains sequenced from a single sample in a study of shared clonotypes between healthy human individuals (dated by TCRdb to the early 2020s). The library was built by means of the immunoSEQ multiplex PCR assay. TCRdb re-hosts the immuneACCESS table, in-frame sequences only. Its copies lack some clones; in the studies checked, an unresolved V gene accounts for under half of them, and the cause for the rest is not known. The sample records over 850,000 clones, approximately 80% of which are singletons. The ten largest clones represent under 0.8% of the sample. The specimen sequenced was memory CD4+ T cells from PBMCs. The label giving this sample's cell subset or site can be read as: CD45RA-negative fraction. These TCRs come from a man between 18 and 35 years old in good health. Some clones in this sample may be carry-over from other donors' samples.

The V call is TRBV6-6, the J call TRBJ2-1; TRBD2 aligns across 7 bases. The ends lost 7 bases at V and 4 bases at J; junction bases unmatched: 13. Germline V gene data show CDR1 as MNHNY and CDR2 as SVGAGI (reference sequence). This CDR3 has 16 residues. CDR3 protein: CASKMGGRGNYNEQFF. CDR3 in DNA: TGTGCCAGCAAAATGGGGGGGAGGGGTAATTACAATGAGCAGTTCTTC.

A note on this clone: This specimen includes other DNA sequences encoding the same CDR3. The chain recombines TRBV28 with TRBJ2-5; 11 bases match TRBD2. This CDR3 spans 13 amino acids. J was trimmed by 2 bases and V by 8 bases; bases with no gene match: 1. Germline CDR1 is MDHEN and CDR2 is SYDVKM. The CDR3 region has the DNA TGTGCCAGCGGGACTAGCGGACAAGAGACCCAGTACTTC. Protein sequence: CASGTSGQETQYF.

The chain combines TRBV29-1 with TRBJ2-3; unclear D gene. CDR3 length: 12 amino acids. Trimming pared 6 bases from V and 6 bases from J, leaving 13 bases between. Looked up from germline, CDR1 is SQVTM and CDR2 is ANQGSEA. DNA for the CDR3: TGCAGCGTGGACCCCCCCGGGGATACGCAGTATTTT. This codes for CSVDPPGDTQYF.

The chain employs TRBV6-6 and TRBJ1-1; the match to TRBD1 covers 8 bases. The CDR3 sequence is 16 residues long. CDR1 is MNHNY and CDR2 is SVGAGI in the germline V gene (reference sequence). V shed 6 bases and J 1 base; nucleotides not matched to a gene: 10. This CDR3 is CASSAPETGGNTEAFF. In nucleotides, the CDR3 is TGTGCCAGCAGCGCGCCCGAAACAGGGGGGAACACTGAAGCTTTCTTT.

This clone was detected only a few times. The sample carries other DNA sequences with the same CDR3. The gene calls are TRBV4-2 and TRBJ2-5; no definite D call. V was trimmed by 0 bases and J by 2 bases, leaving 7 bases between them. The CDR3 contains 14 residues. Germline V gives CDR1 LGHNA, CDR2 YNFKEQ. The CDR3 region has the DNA TGTGCCAGCAGCCAAGATCTCGGGCAAGAGACCCAGTACTTC. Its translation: CASSQDLGQETQYF.

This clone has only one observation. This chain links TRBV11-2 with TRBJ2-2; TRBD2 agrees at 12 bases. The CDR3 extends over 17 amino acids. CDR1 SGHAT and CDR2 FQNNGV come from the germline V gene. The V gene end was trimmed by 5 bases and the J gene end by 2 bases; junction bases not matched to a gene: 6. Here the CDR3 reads CASSPGTSGSNTGELFF. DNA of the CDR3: TGTGCCAGCAGCCCGGGGACTAGCGGGTCTAACACCGGGGAGCTGTTTTTT.

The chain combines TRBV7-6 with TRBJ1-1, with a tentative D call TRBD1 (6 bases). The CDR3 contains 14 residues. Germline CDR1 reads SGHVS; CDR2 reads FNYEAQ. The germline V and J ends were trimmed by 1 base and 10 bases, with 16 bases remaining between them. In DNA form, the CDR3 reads TGTGCCAGCAGCTTAGAGACCCGGGAACAGGGAGCTTTCTTT. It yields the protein CASSLETREQGAFF.

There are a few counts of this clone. CDR3 region: CASSDSVQGEQYF. CDR3 DNA: TGTGCCAGCAGTGACTCAGTACAAGGCGAGCAGTACTTC. This chain links TRBV6-4 with TRBJ2-7; D ambiguous. Germline lookup yields CDR1 MRHNA and CDR2 SNTAGT. The CDR3 covers 13 residues. Trimming removed 0 bases from V and 6 bases from J, with 9 bases in between.

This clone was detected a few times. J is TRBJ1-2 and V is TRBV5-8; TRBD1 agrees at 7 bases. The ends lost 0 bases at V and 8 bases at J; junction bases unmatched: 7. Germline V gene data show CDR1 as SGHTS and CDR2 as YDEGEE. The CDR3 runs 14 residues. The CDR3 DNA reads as TGTGCCAGCAGCTTGGGACAGGGAACTTGGGGCTACACCTTC. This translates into CASSLGQGTWGYTF.

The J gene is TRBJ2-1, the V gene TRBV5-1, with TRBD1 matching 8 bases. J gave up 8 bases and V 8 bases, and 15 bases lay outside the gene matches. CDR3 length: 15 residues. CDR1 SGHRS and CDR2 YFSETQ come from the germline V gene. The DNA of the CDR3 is TGCGCCAGTGGGGTAAGGACAGGGAGTATGTATGAGCAGTTCTTC. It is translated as CASGVRTGSMYEQFF.

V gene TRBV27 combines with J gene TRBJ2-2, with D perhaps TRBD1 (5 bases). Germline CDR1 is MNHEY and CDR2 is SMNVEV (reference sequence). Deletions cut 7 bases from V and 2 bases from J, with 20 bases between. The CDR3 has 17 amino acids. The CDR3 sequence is CASKGDRSMSNTGELFF. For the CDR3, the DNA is TGTGCCAGCAAAGGCGACAGATCCATGTCAAACACCGGGGAGCTGTTTTTT.

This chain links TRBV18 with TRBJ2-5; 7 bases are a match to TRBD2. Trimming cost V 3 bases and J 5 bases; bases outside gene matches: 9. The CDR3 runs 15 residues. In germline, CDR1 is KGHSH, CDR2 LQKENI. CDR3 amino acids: CASSPSPSGRETQYF. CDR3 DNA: TGTGCCAGCTCACCGTCGCCTAGCGGTCGGGAGACCCAGTACTTC.

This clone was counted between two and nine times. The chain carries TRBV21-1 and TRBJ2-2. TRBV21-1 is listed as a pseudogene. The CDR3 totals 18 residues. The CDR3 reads CASSKMDSGQGRTGELFF. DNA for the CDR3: TGTGCCAGCAGCAAAATGGATTCGGGGCAGGGGAGGACCGGGGAGCTGTTTTTT.

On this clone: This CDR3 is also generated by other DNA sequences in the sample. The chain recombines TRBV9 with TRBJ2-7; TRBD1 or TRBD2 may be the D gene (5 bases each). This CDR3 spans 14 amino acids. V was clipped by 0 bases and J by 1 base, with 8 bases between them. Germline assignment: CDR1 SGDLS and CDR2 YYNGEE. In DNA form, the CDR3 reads TGTGCCAGCAGCGTAGGGGGGAATTCCTACGAGCAGTACTTC. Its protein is CASSVGGNSYEQYF.

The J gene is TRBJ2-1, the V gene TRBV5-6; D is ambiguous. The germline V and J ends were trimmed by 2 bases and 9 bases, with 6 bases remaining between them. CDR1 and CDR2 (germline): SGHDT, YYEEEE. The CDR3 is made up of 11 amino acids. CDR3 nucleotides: TGTGCCAGCAGCTTATCCGTTGAGCAGTTCTTC. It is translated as CASSLSVEQFF.

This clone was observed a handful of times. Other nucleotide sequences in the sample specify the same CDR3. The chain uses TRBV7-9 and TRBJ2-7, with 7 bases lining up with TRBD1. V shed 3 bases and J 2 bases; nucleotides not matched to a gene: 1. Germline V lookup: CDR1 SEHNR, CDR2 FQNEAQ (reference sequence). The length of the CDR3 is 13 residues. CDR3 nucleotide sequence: TGTGCCAGCAGCTTGACAGGGACCTACGAGCAGTACTTC. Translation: CASSLTGTYEQYF.

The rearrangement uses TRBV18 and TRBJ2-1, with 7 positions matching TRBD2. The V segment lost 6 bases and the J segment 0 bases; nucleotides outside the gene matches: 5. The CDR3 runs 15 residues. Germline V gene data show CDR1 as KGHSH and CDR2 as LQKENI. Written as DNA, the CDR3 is TGTGCCAGCTCCCTTAGCGGGTTCTCCTACAATGAGCAGTTCTTC. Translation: CASSLSGFSYNEQFF.

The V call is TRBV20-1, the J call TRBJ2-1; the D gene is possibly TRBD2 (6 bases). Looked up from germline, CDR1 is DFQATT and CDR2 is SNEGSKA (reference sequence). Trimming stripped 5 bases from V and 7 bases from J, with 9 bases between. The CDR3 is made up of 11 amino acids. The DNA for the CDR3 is TGCAGTGCTCCGACTAGTAATGAGCAGTTCTTC. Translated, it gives CSAPTSNEQFF.

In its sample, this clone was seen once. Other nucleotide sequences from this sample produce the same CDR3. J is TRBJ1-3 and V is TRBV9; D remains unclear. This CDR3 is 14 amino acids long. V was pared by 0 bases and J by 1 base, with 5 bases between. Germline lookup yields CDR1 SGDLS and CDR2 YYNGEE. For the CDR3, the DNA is TGTGCCAGCAGCGTAGCAGGTTCTGGAAACACCATATATTTT. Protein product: CASSVAGSGNTIYF. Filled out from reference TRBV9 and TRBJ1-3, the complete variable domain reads DSGVTQTPKHLITATGQRVTLRCSPRSGDLSVYWYQQSLDQGLQFLIQYYNGEERAKGNILERFSAQQFPDLHSELNLSSLELGDSALYFCASSVAGSGNTIYFGEGSWLTVV.

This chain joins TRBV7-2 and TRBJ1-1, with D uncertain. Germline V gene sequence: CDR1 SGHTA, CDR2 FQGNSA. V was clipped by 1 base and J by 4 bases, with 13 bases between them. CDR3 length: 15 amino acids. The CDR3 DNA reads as TGTGCCAGCAGCTTAGTATCCGGGGTAGGCACTGAAGCTTTCTTT. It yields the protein CASSLVSGVGTEAFF.

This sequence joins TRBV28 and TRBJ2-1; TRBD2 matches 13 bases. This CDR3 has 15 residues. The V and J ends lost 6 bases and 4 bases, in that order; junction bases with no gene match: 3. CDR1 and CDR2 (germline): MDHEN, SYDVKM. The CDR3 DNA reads TGTGCCAGCAGGGGACTAGCGGGACCGTACAATGAGCAGTTCTTC. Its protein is CASRGLAGPYNEQFF.